This passage covers 29 T cell receptor beta chains from one sample sequenced in a study of blood T cells in healthy people across ages. A second roughly 6 to 11 cycle PCR used barcoded and J-beta primers. TCRdb redid the calling of the 5' RACE reads with MiXCR, one entry per CDR3 protein. The sample lists approximately 900,000 distinct CDR3 sequences, around 48% seen once, with over 10% in the top ten. The sequenced sample consisted of blood. All receptors derive from a man in his thirties or forties in good health.

The chain combines TRBV7-9 with TRBJ1-4; D call uncertain. Germline CDR1 reads SEHNR; CDR2 reads FQNEAQ (reference sequence). This CDR3 is built from 16 residues. Trimming took off 5 bases at V and 3 bases at J, with 16 bases between the two ends. CDR3 sequence (DNA): TGTGCCAGCAGCCACGCCTATCTGGGAGCTAATGAAAAACTGTTTTTT. Translating gives CASSHAYLGANEKLFF.

This clonotype was picked up many times. This chain uses TRBV12-3 or TRBV12-4 with TRBJ1-4, with D possibly being TRBD1 (6 bases). V was shortened by 6 bases and J by 0 bases, with 11 bases between the two germline ends. The CDR3 is 15 residues long. The chain's CDR3 is CASSLQGATNEKLFF. In DNA, the CDR3 is TGTGCCAGCAGCCTACAGGGAGCAACTAATGAAAAACTGTTTTTT.

Remarks on this clonotype: One end of the junction fails to match germline, which may point to a read error. The rearrangement links TRBV6-2 or TRBV6-3 to TRBJ2-7; either TRBD1 or TRBD2 may supply D (6 bases each). Germline V gives CDR1 MNHEY, CDR2 SVGEGT. The CDR3 has 13 residues. The CDR3 nucleotides read TGTGCTAGCAGGAGGACAGCGGGTCCCGAGCAGTACTTC. Its protein product is CASRRTAGPEQYF.

The CDR3 here is CASEQGIGETQYF. As DNA, the CDR3 is TGTGCCAGTGAACAGGGGATCGGGGAGACCCAGTACTTC. The chain links TRBV28 to TRBJ2-5; 7 positions match TRBD1. The CDR3 spans 13 residues. Germline V gene lookup returns CDR1 MDHEN and CDR2 SYDVKM. V dropped 9 bases and J dropped 5; count of bases not matched to a gene: 9.

As regards this clonotype: A single base separates this from a much larger clone, so it may be a read error. V is TRBV7-9 and J is TRBJ2-1, with D possibly matching TRBD2 (6 bases). The germline V and J ends were trimmed by 8 bases and 6 bases, with 14 bases remaining between them. Germline-derived CDR1 and CDR2 are SEHNR and FQNEAQ (reference sequence). The CDR3 sequence is 13 residues long. As DNA, the CDR3 is TGTGCCAGCGCCCCGGGACTTAGCAATGAGCAGTTCTTC. It yields the protein CASAPGLSNEQFF.

This clonotype was seen a few times. V usage is TRBV28 and J usage is TRBJ1-2, with TRBD1 matching 11 bases. V was clipped by 0 bases and J by 4 bases; unmatched bases: 1. This CDR3 has 15 amino acids. Germline-derived CDR1 and CDR2 are MDHEN and SYDVKM. CDR3 protein: CASSLWDRGPYGYTF. The CDR3 coding sequence is TGTGCCAGCAGTTTATGGGACAGGGGGCCCTATGGCTACACCTTC.

This chain joins TRBV27 and TRBJ1-2, with 7 positions matching TRBD1. Germline-derived CDR1 and CDR2 are MNHEY and SMNVEV (reference sequence). The CDR3 consists of 13 residues. J was trimmed by 4 bases and V by 6 bases; bases with no gene match: 5. The CDR3 loop is CASRTTGTYGYTF. Written as DNA, the CDR3 is TGTGCCAGCAGGACGACAGGGACCTATGGCTACACCTTC.

The V and J genes are TRBV12-3 or TRBV12-4 and TRBJ2-4; D gene uncertain. The J call may be faulty, since TRBJ2-7 better matches the DNA end. This CDR3 is built from 15 residues. CDR3 in DNA: TGTGCCAGCAGTTTAGGCACGGCCACAAGCAGCGAGCAGTACTTC. It is translated as CASSLGTATSSEQYF.

The V gene is TRBV15, the J gene TRBJ2-7; the D call may be TRBD1 or TRBD2 (5 bases each). The V gene's germline CDR1 is LNHNV and CDR2 YYDKDF (reference sequence). Trimming removed 4 bases at V and 2 bases at J, with 18 bases between. There are 16 residues in the CDR3. The CDR3 reads CATSTQGIGDPYEQYF. As DNA, the CDR3 is TGTGCCACCAGCACCCAGGGCATCGGGGACCCCTACGAGCAGTACTTC. The full variable domain, rest sourced from reference TRBV15 and TRBJ2-7, is DAMVIQNPRYQVTQFGKPVTLSCSQTLNHNVMYWYQQKSSQAPKLLFHYYDKDFNNEADTPDNFQSRRPNTSFCFLDIRSPGLGDTAMYLCATSTQGIGDPYEQYFGPGTRLTVT.

With respect to this clonotype: One end of the junction fails to match germline, which may point to a read error. The chain has TRBV6-5 and TRBJ2-3, with TRBD2 identical over 10 bases. Germline lookup yields CDR1 MNHEY and CDR2 SVGAGI. The CDR3 has 14 amino acids. The CDR3 loop reads CASSQGLATDMQYF. CDR3 nucleotides: TGTGCCAGCAGTCAGGGACTAGCGACAGATATGCAGTATTTT.

The genes are TRBV25-1 and TRBJ2-7; 7 nucleotides match TRBD1. Per germline, CDR1 MGHDK and CDR2 SYGVNS. CDR3 length: 15 amino acids. With 4 bases clipped from V and 0 bases from J, the junction kept 6 bases outside the gene matches. The DNA for the CDR3 is TGTGCCAGCAGTGCCCCGCGGACAGGCTCCTACGAGCAGTACTTC. This codes for CASSAPRTGSYEQYF.

V is TRBV3-1 and J is TRBJ2-1; D gene unclear. Germline V gene sequence: CDR1 LGHDT, CDR2 YNNKEL (reference sequence). CDR3 length equals 17 residues. Trimming stripped 0 bases from V and 6 bases from J, with 18 bases between. The CDR3 DNA reads as TGTGCCAGCAGCCAAGAGAGCTCCCTAGAGGCTGGCAATGAGCAGTTCTTC. It is translated as CASSQESSLEAGNEQFF.

This clonotype appeared a few times. V gene TRBV29-1 combines with J gene TRBJ2-1; D perhaps matches TRBD1 (6 bases). CDR1 and CDR2 (germline): SQVTM, ANQGSEA. The CDR3 extends over 12 amino acids. Deletions cut 7 bases from V and 8 bases from J, with 15 bases between. The chain's CDR3 is CSAGHPVDEQFF. CDR3 DNA: TGCAGCGCGGGACACCCGGTTGATGAGCAGTTCTTC.

This chain uses TRBV5-1 with TRBJ2-7, with a possible D match to TRBD1 (7 bases). Germline V gene lookup returns CDR1 SGHRS and CDR2 YFSETQ. The V gene lost 1 base and the J gene lost 0 bases, with 14 bases spanning the gap. The CDR3 contains 16 residues. The CDR3 region is CASSLIFQGGSYEQYF. As DNA, the CDR3 is TGCGCCAGCAGCTTGATATTTCAGGGGGGCTCCTACGAGCAGTACTTC.

CDR3 sequence: CASSLGDRSDEQYF. CDR3 DNA: TGTGCCAGCAGTTTAGGGGACAGGTCCGACGAGCAGTACTTC. The chain joins TRBV27 to TRBJ2-5; TRBD1 matches at 8 bases. The DNA matches TRBJ2-7 better at its end, which makes the J call doubtful. Per germline, CDR1 MNHEY and CDR2 SMNVEV (reference sequence). The CDR3 runs 14 residues.

In this sample, this clonotype turned up many times. CDR3 in amino acids: CASSLVGAGRTEAFF. The CDR3 region has the DNA TGTGCCAGCAGCTTAGTAGGGGCAGGGCGTACTGAAGCTTTCTTT. V usage is TRBV7-6 and J usage is TRBJ1-1; perhaps TRBD1 as D (5 bases). CDR1 is SGHVS, CDR2 FNYEAQ, per germline. V lost 1 base to trimming and J lost 5 bases, with 14 bases between them. CDR3 length equals 15 residues.

The chain couples TRBV28 to TRBJ1-1, with D unclear. Trimming removed 6 bases at V and 1 base at J, with 15 bases between. The CDR3 is 15 amino acids. Germline CDR1 and CDR2: MDHEN and SYDVKM. CDR3 sequence: CASRTLSTRNTEAFF. CDR3 in DNA: TGTGCCAGCAGAACCCTTTCCACACGGAACACTGAAGCTTTCTTT.

The table lists this clonotype with a count of one. The chain couples TRBV7-2 to TRBJ1-1; D is ambiguous. Germline lookup yields CDR1 SGHTA and CDR2 FQGNSA. V was clipped by 1 base and J by 10 bases, with 10 bases between them. There are 12 residues in the CDR3. The CDR3 region has the DNA TGTGCCAGCAGCTTAGTGGGGTTAGGAGCTTTCTTT. It is translated as CASSLVGLGAFF.

This sequence joins TRBV4-2 and TRBJ2-3; D remains ambiguous. The germline CDR1 and CDR2 sequences are LGHNA and YNFKEQ. CDR3 length: 14 amino acids. V was shortened by 1 base and J by 2 bases, with 7 bases between the two germline ends. The CDR3 loop reads CASSQAADTDTQYF. The CDR3 DNA follows: TGTGCCAGCAGCCAAGCGGCAGACACAGATACGCAGTATTTT.

The chain joins TRBV7-2 to TRBJ2-5; TRBD2 matches 13 bases. The CDR3 covers 14 residues. Germline values: CDR1 SGHTA, CDR2 FQGNSA. V shed 1 base, J shed 12 bases, and the junction held 5 bases outside the gene matches. The CDR3 protein is CASSLGTSGGLEYF. CDR3 nucleotides: TGTGCCAGCAGCTTAGGGACTAGCGGGGGACTCGAGTACTTC.

The gene calls are TRBV21-1 and TRBJ2-7; the table's D call of TRBD1 was not tested on the DNA. TRBV21-1 is annotated as a pseudogene. This CDR3 has 24 amino acids. CDR3 amino acids: CASSLAGGTGDPTGMTNRSYEQYF. Written as DNA, the CDR3 is TGTGCCAGCAGCTTGGCGGGCGGGACAGGGGATCCCACCGGTATGACAAATCGGTCCTACGAGCAGTACTTC.

This clonotype has a handful of counts. Here the CDR3 reads CAISLGINQPQHF. The DNA of the CDR3 is TGTGCCATCAGTCTAGGCATTAATCAGCCCCAGCATTTT. V and J are TRBV10-3 and TRBJ1-5, with D unclear. V lost 5 bases to trimming and J lost 4 bases, with 9 bases between them. Germline CDR1 ENHRY, CDR2 SYGVKD. This CDR3 is 13 amino acids long.

As concerns this clonotype: The junction shows a germline mismatch at one end, possibly a read error. The chain is built from TRBV12-3 or TRBV12-4 and TRBJ2-6, with 8 bases that match TRBD1. This CDR3 has 18 amino acids. CDR3 DNA sequence: TGTGCCAGCAGCACTACGACAGGGGACTTTGCTGGGGCCAACGTCCCGACTTTC. This gives the protein CASSTTTGDFAGANVPTF.

The chain links TRBV4-2 to TRBJ1-1; 8 nucleotides align to TRBD1. The CDR3 contains 15 residues. CDR1 and CDR2 from the germline V gene are LGHNA and YNFKEQ. V lost 4 bases to trimming and J lost 3 bases; unmatched junction nucleotides: 7. Here the CDR3 reads CASSLTTGGDTEAFF. The CDR3, as DNA: TGTGCCAGCAGCCTGACCACAGGGGGGGACACTGAAGCTTTCTTT.

With respect to this clonotype: A much bigger clone sits one base away, suggesting this may be a read error. This sequence joins TRBV4-1 and TRBJ2-5; tentatively, D is TRBD1 or TRBD2 (6 bases each). Germline assignment: CDR1 MGHRA and CDR2 YSYEKL. The V end was cut by 0 bases, the J end by 11 bases, with 22 bases between. This CDR3 region has 16 residues. This CDR3 reads CASSQDKTGAYNEQYF. The CDR3 nucleotides read TGCGCCAGCAGCCAAGATAAAACGGGGGCCTACAATGAGCAGTACTTC.

The chain couples TRBV4-2 to TRBJ2-7; D remains ambiguous. CDR3 size: 16 residues. Trimming stripped 0 bases from V and 5 bases from J, with 17 bases between. Looked up from germline, CDR1 is LGHNA and CDR2 is YNFKEQ. The CDR3 DNA is TGTGCCAGCAGCCAAGATTATGGGCAGGCCAGCGACGAGCAGTACTTC. It yields the protein CASSQDYGQASDEQYF.

This clonotype showed up just a few times. J is TRBJ2-1 and V is TRBV6-6; 12 nucleotides line up with TRBD2. From germline, CDR1 is MNHNY and CDR2 SVGAGI (reference sequence). CDR3 size: 15 residues. V was clipped by 7 bases and J by 10 bases; unmatched bases: 11. In DNA, the CDR3 is TGTGCCAGCACCTGGACTAGCGGGACTTCGGGGGAGCAGTTCTTC. It codes for CASTWTSGTSGEQFF.

This chain connects TRBV2 to TRBJ2-1, with D maybe TRBD2 (6 bases). Germline V lookup: CDR1 SNHLY, CDR2 FYNNEI. Trimming took off 6 bases at V and 1 base at J, with 16 bases between the two ends. The CDR3 is made up of 16 amino acids. The CDR3 DNA reads as TGTGCCAGCAGGGCCCCCGGGACTCCATCCTACAATGAGCAGTTCTTC. It is translated as CASRAPGTPSYNEQFF.

The chain couples TRBV29-1 to TRBJ2-7; TRBD1 matches at 9 bases. CDR1 and CDR2 (germline): SQVTM, ANQGSEA. CDR3 size: 15 residues. J lost 6 bases, V lost 0 bases, and 9 bases had no gene match. In DNA, the CDR3 is TGCAGCGTTGAAGACCAACAGGGGGCCGGAGGCGAGCAGTACTTC. Amino acid sequence: CSVEDQQGAGGEQYF.